These 28 T cell receptor beta chains originate from one sample sequenced in a study of human T cells and chemical hapten exposure. Time point specified: patch test 1, 2 weeks after DPC sensitization. Noted treatment: therapeutic diphenylcyclopropenone sensitization with weekly scalp DPC. Using its own MiXCR run on the RACE reads, TCRdb lists one record per CDR3 protein. The sample yields 100,000 to 150,000 distinct CDR3 sequences, about an eighth seen once. Sequencing was performed on whole blood, taken in connection with sensitization to the hapten diphenylcyclopropenone (DPC). Receptors were obtained from a man between 18 and 35 years old with alopecia areata. Some clones in this sample may be carry-over from other donors' samples.

This clonotype was seen at least ten times. V gene TRBV14 combines with J gene TRBJ1-1, with no clear D. The CDR3 is 16 amino acids. Between the trimmed V and J ends, which lost 0 bases and 2 bases, there was a span of 13 bases. CDR1 is SGHDN and CDR2 is FVKESK in the germline V gene. The DNA of the CDR3 is TGTGCCAGCAGCCAAGAAGTTTTGGACGGAAACACTGAAGCTTTCTTT. This translates into CASSQEVLDGNTEAFF.

The CDR3 reads CASSQDSGKYEQYF. CDR3 nucleotide sequence: TGCGCCAGCAGCCAAGATTCAGGGAAATACGAGCAGTACTTC. J is TRBJ2-7 and V is TRBV4-3; tentatively, D is TRBD1 (5 bases). The CDR3 length is 14 residues. CDR1 and CDR2 from the germline V gene are LGHNA and YSLEER. V was trimmed by 0 bases and J by 4 bases, leaving 10 bases between them.

The gene calls are TRBV19 and TRBJ2-2; possibly TRBD1 for D (6 bases). The CDR3 contains 16 residues. CDR1 LNHDA and CDR2 SQIVND come from the germline V gene (reference sequence). The V end was cut by 5 bases, the J end by 2 bases, with 15 bases between. The CDR3 region is CASSLPGTLNTGELFF. CDR3 DNA: TGTGCCAGTAGTCTTCCCGGGACACTTAACACCGGGGAGCTGTTTTTT.

The gene calls are TRBV6-1 and TRBJ2-7; D unresolved. V was pared by 10 bases and J by 1 base, with 11 bases between. The CDR3 consists of 12 residues. Germline assignment: CDR1 MNHNS and CDR2 SASEGT. CDR3 DNA: TGTGCCACCATAAGGAATTCCTACGAGCAGTACGTC. Translated, it gives CATIRNSYEQYV.

This clonotype was seen a handful of times. The chain has TRBV4-1 and TRBJ1-2; D unresolved. With 1 base removed from V and 6 bases from J, the gap between germline ends came to 12 bases. The V gene's germline CDR1 is MGHRA and CDR2 YSYEKL. This CDR3 comprises 14 residues. The CDR3 DNA sequence: TGCGCCAGCAGCCAAGGCAGGAGCTGGAATGGCTACACCTTC. This encodes CASSQGRSWNGYTF.

This chain uses TRBV20-1 with TRBJ2-5; D gene uncertain. From germline, CDR1 is DFQATT and CDR2 SNEGSKA (reference sequence). V was shortened by 5 bases and J by 2 bases, with 3 bases between the two germline ends. The CDR3 has 10 amino acids. The CDR3 loop is CSAYQETQYF. CDR3 nucleotide sequence: TGCAGTGCTTATCAAGAGACCCAGTACTTC.

In its sample, this clonotype was seen many times. J is TRBJ1-5 and V is TRBV9, with 9 positions matching TRBD1. This CDR3 is built from 15 residues. J was trimmed by 6 bases and V by 0 bases; bases with no gene match: 4. Per germline, CDR1 SGDLS and CDR2 YYNGEE. CDR3 DNA sequence: TGTGCCAGCAGCGTAGGGACAGGGGAATTTCAGCCCCAGCATTTT. This sequence encodes CASSVGTGEFQPQHF.

This clonotype was found a few times. This rearrangement joins TRBV11-2 to TRBJ2-7; possibly TRBD1 or TRBD2 for D (5 bases each). The CDR3 length is 13 residues. Trimming cost V 4 bases and J 3 bases, with 10 bases left between them. Germline V gene sequence: CDR1 SGHAT, CDR2 FQNNGV. The CDR3 nucleotides are TGTGCCAGCAGCTGGGGACGTAGCTACGAGCAGTACGTC. Protein sequence: CASSWGRSYEQYV.

This clonotype was picked up many times. V and J are TRBV7-6 and TRBJ1-5; D ambiguous. The CDR3 totals 15 residues. Trimming cost V 1 base and J 3 bases, with 10 bases left between them. The V gene's germline CDR1 is SGHVS and CDR2 FNYEAQ. The CDR3 protein is CASSLVTKNNQPQHF. CDR3 nucleotides: TGTGCCAGCAGCTTAGTCACCAAAAACAATCAGCCCCAGCATTTT.

The chain combines TRBV29-1 with TRBJ2-7; D is undetermined. The germline CDR1 and CDR2 sequences are SQVTM and ANQGSEA. The CDR3 consists of 15 residues. Trimming stripped 1 base from V and 1 base from J, with 14 bases between. CDR3 region: CSVEVYGRHSYEQYF. The DNA for the CDR3 is TGCAGCGTTGAAGTTTACGGCAGACATTCCTACGAGCAGTACTTC.

The J gene is TRBJ1-2, the V gene TRBV5-5; no reliable D call. Trimming took off 4 bases at V and 4 bases at J, with 8 bases between the two ends. Germline V gene data show CDR1 as SGHKS and CDR2 as YYEKEE (reference sequence). There are 12 residues in the CDR3. In nucleotides, the CDR3 is TGTGCCAGCAGCGTCGGAAGCTATGGCTACACCTTC. Protein product: CASSVGSYGYTF.

This clonotype was picked up many times. V is TRBV6-2 or TRBV6-3 and J is TRBJ1-6; TRBD1 matches at 8 bases. The trim removed 5 bases at V and 5 bases at J, leaving 5 bases unmatched. Germline lookup yields CDR1 MNHEY and CDR2 SVGEGT. There are 15 residues in the CDR3. In DNA form, the CDR3 reads TGTGCCAGCAGTGCGAGGACAGGGAATAATTCACCCCTCCACTTT. Translated, it gives CASSARTGNNSPLHF.

This clonotype was counted a few times. This chain joins TRBV7-2 and TRBJ1-3; D remains unclear. Germline V gives CDR1 SGHTA, CDR2 FQGNSA. V was cut by 0 bases and J by 4 bases, with 7 bases left in between. This CDR3 comprises 14 residues. The CDR3 nucleotides read TGTGCCAGCAGCTTAGCACAAGGAGGAAACACCATATATTTT. It translates to CASSLAQGGNTIYF.

This clonotype came up a few times. The chain combines TRBV7-9 with TRBJ2-7; possible D gene TRBD1, 6 bases. Germline CDR1 is SEHNR and CDR2 is FQNEAQ (reference sequence). The CDR3 is made up of 14 amino acids. Trimming stripped 4 bases from V and 3 bases from J, with 13 bases between. CDR3 nucleotide sequence: TGTGCCAGCAGCTGGGGGCAGGGAAGCTACGAGCAGTACGTC. Residues: CASSWGQGSYEQYV.

This clonotype appeared a few times. The chain employs TRBV5-1 and TRBJ2-1, with D maybe TRBD1 (5 bases). CDR1 and CDR2 from the germline V gene are SGHRS and YFSETQ. V lost 0 bases, J lost 8 bases, and 15 bases lay in between. This CDR3 region has 15 residues. CDR3 bases: TGCGCCAGCAGCTTGGAAACTTCGGACACCGATGAGCAGTTCTTC. Protein product: CASSLETSDTDEQFF.

This clonotype was counted between two and nine times. The CDR3 loop is CASSDTGGGYGYTF. The CDR3, as DNA: TGTGCCAGCAGTGATACAGGGGGCGGCTATGGCTACACCTTC. The chain employs TRBV2 and TRBJ1-2, with 9 bases matching TRBD1. J gave up 4 bases and V 3 bases, and 3 bases lay outside the gene matches. The CDR3 runs to 14 residues. Germline-derived CDR1 and CDR2 are SNHLY and FYNNEI.

A few counts support this clonotype. V and J are TRBV9 and TRBJ2-5; perhaps TRBD1 as D (6 bases). V lost 4 bases, J lost 2 bases, and 12 bases lay in between. CDR1 and CDR2 from the germline V gene are SGDLS and YYNGEE. This CDR3 spans 14 amino acids. The CDR3 protein is CASSPQGSQETQYF. The DNA of the CDR3 is TGTGCCAGCAGCCCACAGGGTTCTCAAGAGACCCAGTACTTC.

This clonotype was seen more than once but under ten times. The chain links TRBV11-2 to TRBJ2-5; maybe TRBD1 (5 bases). The CDR3 length is 16 residues. The germline gives CDR1 SGHAT, CDR2 FQNNGV. Deletions cut 3 bases from V and 0 bases from J, with 14 bases between. The CDR3 nucleotides are TGTGCCAGCAGCTTCCCCCCCGGCAGGGACCAAGAGACCCAGTACTTC. Translated: CASSFPPGRDQETQYF.

The V and J genes are TRBV3-1 and TRBJ2-5; a weak D match, TRBD1 (5 bases). Trimming removed 0 bases from V and 3 bases from J, with 8 bases in between. The CDR3 is 14 residues long. Germline CDR1 and CDR2: LGHDT and YNNKEL (reference sequence). The CDR3 loop reads CASSQETTEETQYF. The CDR3 DNA reads as TGTGCCAGCAGCCAAGAGACGACAGAAGAGACCCAGTACTTC.

The V and J genes are TRBV7-6 and TRBJ1-5, with D possibly being TRBD1 (5 bases). Germline CDR1 is SGHVS and CDR2 is FNYEAQ. Trimming removed 2 bases at V and 5 bases at J, with 16 bases between. The CDR3 is 16 residues long. CDR3 protein: CASSLPRTPGDQPQHF. The CDR3 DNA reads as TGTGCCAGCAGCTTACCTCGGACACCGGGTGATCAGCCCCAGCATTTT.

V and J are TRBV7-2 and TRBJ2-7, with TRBD2 identical over 10 bases. There are 16 residues in the CDR3. The germline gives CDR1 SGHTA, CDR2 FQGNSA. V lost 3 bases, J lost 1 base, and 6 bases stayed unmatched. As DNA, the CDR3 is TGTGCCAGCAGCTTCGCCGGGACTAGCGCGTCCTACGAGCAGTACTTC. It translates to CASSFAGTSASYEQYF.

This clonotype has a handful of counts. This chain joins TRBV12-3 or TRBV12-4 and TRBJ1-4, with D hard to call. V shed 5 bases and J shed 8 bases, with 12 bases lying between them. There are 13 residues in the CDR3. CDR3 sequence: CASSLSHGEKLFF. The CDR3 nucleotides are TGTGCCAGCAGTCTATCCCATGGGGAAAAACTGTTTTTT.

The genes are TRBV5-1 and TRBJ1-1, with D possibly TRBD1 on 5 matching bases. With 0 bases removed from V and 1 base from J, the gap between germline ends came to 16 bases. The CDR3 covers 17 residues. CDR1 is SGHRS, CDR2 YFSETQ, per germline. The CDR3 DNA follows: TGCGCCAGCAGCTTGGCGGCAGGGTATGAGAGGAACACTGAAGCTTTCTTT. Translation gives CASSLAAGYERNTEAFF.

This clonotype occurred a few times. This sequence joins TRBV11-2 and TRBJ2-7, with TRBD1 identical over 10 bases. This CDR3 spans 15 amino acids. With V trimmed by 5 bases and J by 5 bases, 9 bases remained unmatched. Germline assignment: CDR1 SGHAT and CDR2 FQNNGV. This CDR3 is CASSPLPGQGHEQYF. The CDR3 DNA follows: TGTGCCAGCAGCCCGCTCCCGGGACAGGGGCACGAGCAGTACTTC.

The V and J genes are TRBV6-2 or TRBV6-3 and TRBJ1-5; D is possibly TRBD1 (6 bases). CDR1 is MNHEY and CDR2 is SVGEGT in the germline V gene. This CDR3 comprises 16 residues. Deletions cut 0 bases from V and 3 bases from J, with 12 bases between. The CDR3 loop is CASSYSRGIYNQPQHF. DNA of the CDR3: TGTGCCAGCAGTTACTCCAGGGGAATATACAATCAGCCCCAGCATTTT.

This clonotype was counted only a few times. V is TRBV6-4 and J is TRBJ1-1; D gene uncertain. The CDR3 extends over 14 amino acids. In germline, CDR1 is MRHNA, CDR2 SNTAGT. V was clipped by 5 bases and J by 1 base, with 11 bases between them. The CDR3 DNA follows: TGTGCCAGCAGTCCGGGATCCTCGAACACTGAAGCTTTCTTT. Translation gives CASSPGSSNTEAFF.

This clonotype came up many times. The chain recombines TRBV9 with TRBJ1-6; no clear D. Trimming removed 4 bases from V and 0 bases from J, with 5 bases in between. The CDR3 length is 14 residues. Germline CDR1 and CDR2: SGDLS and YYNGEE. This CDR3 reads CASSLGSYNSPLHF. The CDR3 DNA follows: TGTGCCAGCAGCCTCGGCTCCTATAATTCACCCCTCCACTTT.

This chain uses TRBV5-5 with TRBJ2-7; the D is unclear. The CDR3 spans 15 residues. Per germline, CDR1 SGHKS and CDR2 YYEKEE (reference sequence). V lost 0 bases, J lost 4 bases, and 14 bases lay in between. CDR3 in DNA: TGTGCCAGCAGCTTGGTCGGGTTATTGGGATACGAGCAGTACTTC. Translation: CASSLVGLLGYEQYF.